This is a list of T cell receptor beta chains from one sample in a study of blood T cell repertoires in COVID-19. The table came from immunoSEQ multiplex PCR; TCRdb's copy has only in-frame clones and leaves some out. This table holds around 430,000 clones, more than 70% found once. Sequenced material: peripheral blood. All receptors come from a woman aged 45 to 65 with COVID-19, enrolled during active disease. Both conserved end residues are part of each CDR3. D genes are given only for firm matches. Where a row states a size, it is once, few, many or the class of an expanded clone; other rows omit it.

CDR3 protein	CDR3 DNA	clone size	D gene	V gene	J gene
CASSFGTSGAYNEQFF	TGTGCCAGCAGCTTTGGGACTAGCGGAGCCTACAATGAGCAGTTCTTC	NA	TRBD2	TRBV7-2	TRBJ2-1
CATVDSSLYNSPLHF	TGTGCCACCGTGGACAGTAGTCTTTATAATTCACCCCTCCACTTT	NA	NA	TRBV19	TRBJ1-6
CASSWARRNEQFF	TGTGCCAGCAGCTGGGCCAGGCGCAATGAGCAGTTCTTC	NA	NA	TRBV11-2	TRBJ2-1
CASRSTLQGYNEQFF	TGTGCCAGCAGATCCACCCTACAGGGATACAATGAGCAGTTCTTC	NA	NA	TRBV6-5	TRBJ2-1
CASSLVAIDTQYF	TGTGCCAGCAGCCTCGTGGCAATAGATACGCAGTATTTT	NA	NA	TRBV28	TRBJ2-3
CASSFGGGGNQPQHF	TGTGCCAGCAGCTTTGGGGGAGGCGGGAATCAGCCCCAGCATTTT	once	NA	TRBV5-4	TRBJ1-5
CAWSEGSSTNEKLFF	TGTGCCTGGAGTGAGGGGTCTTCGACTAATGAAAAACTGTTTTTT	NA	NA	TRBV30	TRBJ1-4
CASSIGGLSTHEQYF	TGTGCCAGTAGTATCGGAGGACTTTCCACCCACGAGCAGTACTTC	NA	NA	TRBV19	TRBJ2-7
CASGSTVIQHTIYF	TGTGCTAGTGGCTCCACAGTGATTCAACACACCATATATTTT	NA	NA	TRBV12-5	TRBJ1-3
CASSQAPDNQPQHF	TGCGCCAGCAGCCAAGCGCCAGACAATCAGCCCCAGCATTTT	NA	NA	TRBV4-1	TRBJ1-5
CAWSVGDEQFF	TGTGCCTGGAGTGTAGGGGATGAGCAGTTCTTC	NA	NA	TRBV30	TRBJ2-1
CAWRDVQGADYGYTF	TGTGCCTGGAGAGACGTACAGGGGGCGGACTATGGCTACACCTTC	once	TRBD1	TRBV30	TRBJ1-2
CSARSGASYTF	TGCAGTGCCCGAAGTGGGGCAAGTTACACCTTC	NA	NA	TRBV20-1	TRBJ1-2
CASSPTGLAETQYF	TGTGCCAGCAGCCCTACCGGACTAGCGGAGACCCAGTACTTC	NA	TRBD2	TRBV6-2/TRBV6-3	TRBJ2-5
CASSEWGQGNTGELFF	TGTGCCAGCAGTGAATGGGGACAGGGAAACACCGGGGAGCTGTTTTTT	NA	TRBD1	TRBV25-1	TRBJ2-2
CAWSVLIGTAGRAFF	TGTGCCTGGAGTGTACTTATAGGGACAGCAGGTCGAGCTTTCTTT	NA	TRBD1	TRBV30	TRBJ1-1
CASSRRGTEAFF	TGTGCCAGCAGTCGACGGGGCACTGAAGCTTTCTTT	NA	NA	TRBV27	TRBJ1-1
CASSYRWGGDEAFF	TGTGCCAGCAGCTATCGCTGGGGGGGAGATGAAGCTTTCTTT	NA	NA	TRBV11-2	TRBJ1-1
CASSRNSYEQYF	TGTGCCAGCTCGCGCAACTCCTACGAGCAGTACTTC	NA	NA	TRBV18	TRBJ2-7
CSASDRGLGEKLFF	TGCAGTGCTAGTGACAGGGGATTAGGGGAAAAACTGTTTTTT	NA	TRBD1	TRBV20-1	TRBJ1-4
CASSLAGQSNQPQHF	TGCGCCAGCAGCTTGGCGGGACAGAGCAATCAGCCCCAGCATTTT	few	TRBD1	TRBV5-1	TRBJ1-5
CASSHTITEAFF	TGTGCCAGCAGTCACACTATAACTGAAGCTTTCTTT	NA	NA	TRBV12-3/TRBV12-4	TRBJ1-1
CASSLTGNIGEAFF	TGTGCCAGCTCACTAACAGGGAATATCGGTGAAGCTTTCTTT	NA	NA	TRBV18	TRBJ1-1
CASSYGPYTEAFF	TGTGCCAGCAGTTACGGGCCTTACACTGAAGCTTTCTTT	NA	NA	TRBV6-2/TRBV6-3	TRBJ1-1
CASSFTGYNEQFF	TGTGCCAGCAGCTTTACAGGTTACAATGAGCAGTTCTTC	NA	NA	TRBV11-2	TRBJ2-1
CASSASPGGESGNTIYF	TGTGCCAGCAGCGCCTCGCCGGGAGGGGAGTCTGGAAACACCATATATTTT	NA	NA	TRBV9	TRBJ1-3
CASSLQGRAGNTIYF	TGCGCCAGCAGCTTACAGGGTAGAGCTGGAAACACCATATATTTT	NA	NA	TRBV5-1	TRBJ1-3
CATSDLRDSLTGELFF	TGTGCCACCAGTGATTTGCGGGACAGCCTCACCGGGGAGCTGTTTTTT	NA	TRBD1	TRBV24-1	TRBJ2-2
CASSFGQRPSTDTQYF	TGTGCCAGCAGCTTCGGACAGCGGCCCTCCACAGATACGCAGTATTTT	once	NA	TRBV5-4	TRBJ2-3